A single sample is the source of the 20 T cell receptor beta chains below, sequenced in a study of T cells in Graves' hyperthyroidism and ophthalmopathy. Amplification of TCR beta CDR3 regions used RNA as the template. The primer set for the first-round RT-PCR of the TCR CDR3 was HTBI. TCRdb passed the multiplex PCR reads through MiXCR, listing each CDR3 protein once. This sample has roughly 380,000 distinct CDR3 sequences; roughly 14% occur once, and the top ten carry approximately 11%. Sequencing used blood. The receptors were sampled from a woman aged 55-70 years with Graves' hyperthyroidism.

This clonotype was counted many times. J is TRBJ2-7 and V is TRBV2, with 7 bases that match TRBD2. The length of the CDR3 is 16 residues. Germline V gene lookup returns CDR1 SNHLY and CDR2 FYNNEI. V lost 5 bases and J lost 1; bases outside the gene matches: 11. In DNA, the CDR3 is TGTGCCAGCAGTACTCGTGCGACTAGCCTTTCCTACGAGCAGTACTTC. It codes for CASSTRATSLSYEQYF.

The CDR3 sequence: CASSYGGLRFF. The CDR3 nucleotides read TGTGCCAGCAGCTACGGCGGGCTGCGGTTCTTC. The V gene is TRBV5-6, the J gene TRBJ2-1; TRBD2 might be the D (5 bases). Germline assignment: CDR1 SGHDT and CDR2 YYEEEE. The CDR3 is 11 residues long. V lost 3 bases and J 15 bases, leaving 13 bases between the germline ends.

This clonotype occurred many times. V usage is TRBV7-3 and J usage is TRBJ1-1, with 9 positions matching TRBD1. From germline, CDR1 is SGHTA and CDR2 FQGTGA. Trimming took 1 base from V and 5 from J; bases not matched to a gene: 8. This CDR3 is built from 16 residues. The CDR3 DNA sequence: TGTGCCAGCAGCTTAATCCCCACAGGGGGCTTGACTGAAGCTTTCTTT. This codes for CASSLIPTGGLTEAFF.

This clonotype was picked up a small number of times. This chain joins TRBV6-1 and TRBJ2-2, with no clear D. The CDR3 length is 14 residues. The V gene's germline CDR1 is MNHNS and CDR2 SASEGT. V was cut by 6 bases and J by 3 bases, with 11 bases left in between. CDR3 nucleotides: TGTGCCAGCAGCCGCCTGGTTGACACCGGGGAGCTGTTTTTT. Its protein product is CASSRLVDTGELFF.

The chain uses TRBV24-1 and TRBJ2-1; TRBD1 aligns across 8 bases. The CDR3 has 11 amino acids. The ends lost 9 bases at V and 10 bases at J; junction bases unmatched: 4. Germline V gene lookup returns CDR1 KGHDR and CDR2 SFDVKD. CDR3 sequence: CATAQGGEQFF. In DNA, the CDR3 is TGTGCCACCGCACAGGGGGGAGAGCAGTTCTTC.

This clonotype has only a few counts. One end of the junction varies from germline; a read error may be responsible. The V gene is TRBV7-7, the J gene TRBJ2-1, with unresolved D. There are 13 residues in the CDR3. The V gene's germline CDR1 is SSHAT and CDR2 FNYEAQ (reference sequence). The CDR3 DNA sequence: TGTGCTAGCAGCTCACAACTCTACAATGAGCAGTTCTTC. This encodes CASSSQLYNEQFF.

This clonotype was detected ten times or more. The chain is built from TRBV11-2 and TRBJ2-7; D not resolved. Germline CDR1 is SGHAT and CDR2 is FQNNGV. V lost 5 bases to trimming and J lost 7 bases, with 9 bases between them. The CDR3 sequence is 11 residues long. CDR3 nucleotides: TGTGCCAGCAGCAAGACATTAGAGCAGTACTTC. Its protein is CASSKTLEQYF. The full variable domain, rest sourced from reference TRBV11-2 and TRBJ2-7, is EAGVAQSPRYKIIEKRQSVAFWCNPISGHATLYWYQQILGQGPKLLIQFQNNGVVDDSQLPKDRFSAERLKGVDSTLKIQPAKLEDSAVYLCASSKTLEQYFGPGTRLTVT.

The rearrangement links TRBV27 to TRBJ2-3; D unresolved. V lost 4 bases and J lost 0, with 11 bases in between. This CDR3 is built from 15 residues. Germline values: CDR1 MNHEY, CDR2 SMNVEV (reference sequence). CDR3 coding DNA: TGTGCCAGCAGTTACTATCAGACTAGCACAGATACGCAGTATTTT. Translating it yields CASSYYQTSTDTQYF.

A word on this clonotype: This may come from a read error, since a much larger clone is one base off. J is TRBJ2-7 and V is TRBV3-1; tentatively, D is TRBD1 or TRBD2 (5 bases each). This CDR3 region has 16 residues. Germline V CDR1 and CDR2: LGHDT, YNNKEL (reference sequence). The DNA of the CDR3 is TGTGCCAGCAGCCTCCTCTTCAAGGGACGGTTCTACGCGCAGTACTTC. It yields the protein CASSLLFKGRFYAQYF.

The chain recombines TRBV24-1 with TRBJ1-2; D remains unclear. CDR1 and CDR2 (germline): KGHDR, SFDVKD. This CDR3 has 13 residues. The V end lost 7 bases, the J end lost 3 bases, and 11 bases lay between the germline ends. The CDR3 loop is CATRGMDDYGYTF. CDR3 coding DNA: TGTGCCACCAGGGGCATGGACGACTATGGCTACACCTTC.

This clonotype was counted ten times or more. The V call is TRBV19, the J call TRBJ2-7, with D tentatively TRBD1 or TRBD2 (7 bases each). Trimming stripped 8 bases from V and 0 bases from J, with 17 bases between. Germline V gives CDR1 LNHDA, CDR2 SQIVND (reference sequence). This CDR3 is built from 15 residues. Written as DNA, the CDR3 is TGTGCCAGTTCTAAAGGGGGCGGGAGCTCCTACGAGCAGTACTTC. Protein product: CASSKGGGSSYEQYF.

This chain connects TRBV4-1 to TRBJ2-7, with no clear D. The germline V gene has CDR1 MGHRA and CDR2 YSYEKL. The CDR3 runs to 13 residues. Trimming removed 0 bases from V and 9 bases from J, with 12 bases in between. This CDR3 is CASSQEEGKRQYF. CDR3 DNA: TGCGCCAGCAGCCAAGAGGAAGGGAAGAGGCAGTACTTC.

This clonotype was seen a handful of times. The gene calls are TRBV7-8 and TRBJ2-7; unclear D gene. This CDR3 is 14 amino acids long. Germline-derived CDR1 and CDR2 are SGHVS and FQNEAQ. Trimming left V 2 bases short and J 0 bases short, with 8 bases between. The CDR3 region has the DNA TGTGCCAGCAGCTTACTTCTTAGCTCCTACGAGCAGTACTTC. Its protein is CASSLLLSSYEQYF.

The table lists this clonotype with many counts. CDR3 region: CAISWDSNEQFF. DNA of the CDR3: TGTGCCATCAGTTGGGACAGCAATGAGCAGTTCTTC. This sequence joins TRBV10-3 and TRBJ2-1; TRBD1 matches at 7 bases. The V and J ends lost 5 bases and 6 bases, in that order; junction bases with no gene match: 1. Germline V gene data show CDR1 as ENHRY and CDR2 as SYGVKD. The CDR3 extends over 12 amino acids.

This clonotype was seen many times. The chain employs TRBV6-1 and TRBJ2-7, with D perhaps matching TRBD1 or TRBD2 (5 bases each). V was cut by 6 bases and J by 3 bases, with 18 bases left in between. Germline values: CDR1 MNHNS, CDR2 SASEGT. This CDR3 contains 15 residues. The CDR3 DNA is TGTGCCAGCAGGGATCAGGGAGATCCCTTCTACGAGCAGTACTTC. Translated: CASRDQGDPFYEQYF.

This clonotype was observed at least ten times. This rearrangement joins TRBV20-1 to TRBJ2-1, with 7 bases matching TRBD2. The CDR3 is 14 residues long. Germline V gives CDR1 DFQATT, CDR2 SNEGSKA (reference sequence). Losses at the gene ends were 0 bases for V and 7 bases for J; bases not matched to a gene: 6. CDR3 region: CSARDPLARNEQFF. The CDR3 DNA reads as TGCAGTGCTAGAGATCCACTAGCGCGGAATGAGCAGTTCTTC.

This clonotype was detected ten times or more. The chain combines TRBV6-2 or TRBV6-3 with TRBJ2-5, with a tentative D call TRBD1 (6 bases). This CDR3 has 13 residues. Germline V lookup: CDR1 MNHEY, CDR2 SVGEGT. V gave up 1 base and J gave up 5 bases, with 8 bases separating them. CDR3 sequence (DNA): TGTGCCAGCAGTTACTACAGGGCTGAGACCCAGTACTTC. Translation gives CASSYYRAETQYF.

This clonotype was seen many times. The V gene is TRBV7-9, the J gene TRBJ2-6; the D is unclear. The CDR3 loop spans 14 amino acids. V was trimmed by 4 bases and J by 0 bases, leaving 4 bases between them. CDR1 and CDR2 from the germline V gene are SEHNR and FQNEAQ (reference sequence). CDR3 sequence: CASSYDSGANVLTF. The CDR3 coding sequence is TGTGCCAGCAGCTATGACTCTGGGGCCAACGTCCTGACTTTC. Full variable domain (outside the CDR3, taken from reference TRBV7-9 and TRBJ2-6): DTGVSQNPRHKITKRGQNVTFRCDPISEHNRLYWYRQTLGQGPEFLTYFQNEAQLEKSRLLSDRFSAERPKGSFSTLEIQRTEQGDSAMYLCASSYDSGANVLTFGAGSRLTVL.

This clonotype has only a few counts. The chain joins TRBV6-6 to TRBJ2-3; 16 nucleotides line up with TRBD2. Germline V gene lookup returns CDR1 MNHNY and CDR2 SVGAGI (reference sequence). J was trimmed by 4 bases and V by 2 bases; bases with no gene match: 3. CDR3 length: 17 residues. The CDR3 protein is CASSYLGTSGRADTQYF. The CDR3 DNA is TGTGCCAGCAGTTACCTCGGGACTAGCGGGAGGGCAGATACGCAGTATTTT.

The chain employs TRBV5-1 and TRBJ2-1, with TRBD2 matching 14 bases. The CDR3 covers 15 residues. V gave up 4 bases and J gave up 9 bases; unmatched junction bases: 6. Germline V lookup: CDR1 SGHRS, CDR2 YFSETQ. In nucleotides, the CDR3 is TGCGCCAGCAGCGGGGGGACTAGCGGGAGAGGTGAGCAGTTCTTC. This sequence encodes CASSGGTSGRGEQFF.